This T cell receptor (beta chain) is from a study of OX40 agonist ivuxolimab in advanced cancers. The cohort excluded patients with autoimmune disease history or systemic immunosuppression. Per the germline V gene, CDR1 is MDHEN and CDR2 is SYDVKM. The junction had 24 bases not matched to a gene; V was cut back by 4 bases and J by 4 bases. This CDR3 is 21 amino acids long. Using immunoSEQ multiplex PCR, the repertoire was profiled, and TCRdb retains in-frame clones only, with some absent. The sample carries about 13,000 clones, over 60% recorded once. This receptor was taken from an adult with an advanced solid tumor such as melanoma, head and neck, liver or kidney cancer. J is TRBJ2-3 and V is TRBV28; 9 nucleotides agree with TRBD2. The sequencing used CD4+ or CD8+ T cells sorted from blood, collected in a trial of the OX40 agonist ivuxolimab. CDR3 amino acids: CASSWPLTSGPLLGDPDTQYF. The CDR3 DNA follows: TGTGCCAGCAGTTGGCCCCTGACTAGCGGACCTCTACTCGGGGACCCAGATACGCAGTATTTT.